The 32 T cell receptor beta chains given below trace back to one sample, sequenced in a study of blood T cell repertoires in COVID-19. Generated by immunoSEQ multiplex PCR, the TCRdb table keeps only in-frame clones and is missing some. The table records about 160,000 clones, approximately 92% of them present only once. Source material: peripheral blood. All receptors derive from a woman in her 50s with acute or convalescent COVID-19.

V gene TRBV28 combines with J gene TRBJ2-1; 8 bases are shared with TRBD2. Trimming took 4 bases from V and 8 from J; bases not matched to a gene: 13. Germline assignment: CDR1 MDHEN and CDR2 SYDVKM. The CDR3 is 16 residues long. The CDR3 spells CASSYIVGLASHEQFF. The CDR3 region has the DNA TGTGCCAGCAGTTATATTGTTGGACTAGCTTCCCATGAGCAGTTCTTC.

J is TRBJ1-2 and V is TRBV19, with D perhaps matching TRBD1 (6 bases). V lost 3 bases, J lost 2 bases, and 7 bases lay in between. The germline V gene has CDR1 LNHDA and CDR2 SQIVND (reference sequence). The CDR3 is 13 amino acids. The CDR3 protein is CASSMDSNYGYTF. CDR3 DNA sequence: TGTGCCAGTAGTATGGACAGCAACTATGGCTACACCTTC.

J is TRBJ2-7 and V is TRBV20-1; D gene ambiguous. This CDR3 spans 11 amino acids. Germline assignment: CDR1 DFQATT and CDR2 SNEGSKA (reference sequence). V lost 5 bases and J lost 0, with 5 bases in between. Here the CDR3 DNA reads TGCAGTGCTTCTAGCTCCTACGAGCAGTACTTC. Protein: CSASSSYEQYF.

The gene calls are TRBV5-1 and TRBJ1-1; 9 nucleotides align to TRBD1. Germline CDR1 and CDR2: SGHRS and YFSETQ. The CDR3 length is 14 residues. J gave up 5 bases and V 1 base, and 3 bases lay outside the gene matches. As DNA, the CDR3 is TGCGCCAGCAGCTTGTGGGACAGGGTAACTGAAGCTTTCTTT. Its translation: CASSLWDRVTEAFF.

This chain connects TRBV28 to TRBJ1-2; TRBD1 matches 9 bases. Germline V gives CDR1 MDHEN, CDR2 SYDVKM. CDR3 length: 15 residues. The junction had 12 bases not matched to a gene; V was cut back by 5 bases and J by 8 bases. CDR3: CASSKGGNRGQGYTF. Here the CDR3 DNA reads TGTGCCAGCAGTAAGGGTGGAAACAGGGGGCAGGGCTACACCTTC.

The chain recombines TRBV5-1 with TRBJ1-2, with D perhaps matching TRBD1 (5 bases). The CDR3 loop spans 14 amino acids. Between the trimmed V and J ends, which lost 1 base and 7 bases, there was a span of 14 bases. Germline V gene sequence: CDR1 SGHRS, CDR2 YFSETQ. The CDR3 loop is CASSLSGDDGGYTF. The CDR3 DNA reads TGCGCCAGCAGCTTGAGCGGGGACGATGGTGGCTACACCTTC.

The CDR3 sequence is CASSTAGTAHTEAFF. The CDR3 DNA sequence: TGTGCCAGCTCAACAGCCGGGACAGCCCACACTGAAGCTTTCTTT. The J gene is TRBJ1-1, the V gene TRBV18, with 7 bases aligning to TRBD1. CDR3 length: 15 amino acids. Germline values: CDR1 KGHSH, CDR2 LQKENI. The J segment lost 3 bases and the V segment lost 5 bases, leaving 9 bases of the junction unmatched.

The rearrangement links TRBV2 to TRBJ2-7; 7 nucleotides line up with TRBD2. Germline CDR1 SNHLY, CDR2 FYNNEI. The CDR3 sequence is 12 residues long. The J segment lost 12 bases and the V segment lost 7 bases, leaving 12 bases of the junction unmatched. The CDR3 coding sequence is TGTGCCAGCACCTGGACTAGTCAACGAATGTACTTC. It yields the protein CASTWTSQRMYF.

This sequence joins TRBV28 and TRBJ2-7; a possible D gene is TRBD1 (5 bases). Between the trimmed V and J ends, which lost 2 bases and 5 bases, there was a span of 13 bases. The CDR3 contains 14 residues. CDR1 is MDHEN and CDR2 is SYDVKM in the germline V gene. CDR3 sequence (DNA): TGTGCCAGCAGTTTAAATTCAGGGAACCACGAGCAGTACTTC. This translates into CASSLNSGNHEQYF.

The V gene is TRBV9, the J gene TRBJ2-7; tentatively, D is TRBD2 (5 bases). With 4 bases removed from V and 0 bases from J, the gap between germline ends came to 20 bases. Germline V gene sequence: CDR1 SGDLS, CDR2 YYNGEE. CDR3 length: 17 residues. The DNA for the CDR3 is TGTGCCAGCAGCCCCCCCCGTGGGCGAGGGAGCTCCTACGAGCAGTACTTC. It translates to CASSPPRGRGSSYEQYF. Full variable domain (rest looked up from reference TRBV9 and TRBJ2-7): DSGVTQTPKHLITATGQRVTLRCSPRSGDLSVYWYQQSLDQGLQFLIQYYNGEERAKGNILERFSAQQFPDLHSELNLSSLELGDSALYFCASSPPRGRGSSYEQYFGPGTRLTVT.

The chain carries TRBV19 and TRBJ1-5; 7 bases match TRBD1. The CDR3 is 15 amino acids. Germline trimming cut 1 base from V and 2 bases from J; bases unmatched to any gene: 2. Germline CDR1 is LNHDA and CDR2 is SQIVND (reference sequence). CDR3 DNA: TGTGCCAGTAGTATAGGACAGGGAGGCAATCAGCCCCAGCATTTT. Its translation is CASSIGQGGNQPQHF.

The V and J genes are TRBV5-6 and TRBJ1-2; D call uncertain. The CDR3 is 13 residues long. V lost 4 bases, J lost 6 bases, and 13 bases lay in between. Germline CDR1 is SGHDT and CDR2 is YYEEEE. DNA for the CDR3: TGTGCCAGCAGCCCGACCGGAGACGATGGCTACACCTTC. Translating gives CASSPTGDDGYTF.

CDR3: CASSLTIGLAGGIEQYF. For the CDR3, the DNA is TGTGCCAGCAGTTTAACTATCGGACTAGCGGGAGGAATCGAGCAGTACTTC. V gene TRBV28 combines with J gene TRBJ2-7; 14 bases match TRBD2. Germline values: CDR1 MDHEN, CDR2 SYDVKM. The CDR3 totals 17 residues. The V segment lost 2 bases and the J segment 6 bases; nucleotides outside the gene matches: 9. The full variable domain, completed using reference TRBV28 and TRBJ2-7, is DVKVTQSSRYLVKRTGEKVFLECVQDMDHENMFWYRQDPGLGLRLIYFSYDVKMKEKGDIPEGYSVSREKKERFSLILESASTNQTSMYLCASSLTIGLAGGIEQYFGPGTRLTVT.

The V call is TRBV10-3, the J call TRBJ2-6; D is perhaps TRBD1 (5 bases). The CDR3 is made up of 17 amino acids. The V end was cut by 5 bases, the J end by 0 bases, with 14 bases between. The germline CDR1 and CDR2 sequences are ENHRY and SYGVKD. CDR3 DNA sequence: TGTGCCATCAGTCCGAGACAGCAGTACTCTGGGGCCAACGTCCTGACTTTC. It translates to CAISPRQQYSGANVLTF.

The genes are TRBV7-3 and TRBJ2-1, with TRBD2 matching 9 bases. This CDR3 has 14 amino acids. Germline trimming cut 5 bases from V and 10 bases from J; bases unmatched to any gene: 9. From germline, CDR1 is SGHTA and CDR2 FQGTGA. CDR3 nucleotide sequence: TGTGCCAGCAGCGCAAGGACTAGCGCGCGGGAGCAGTTCTTC. Protein: CASSARTSAREQFF.

The V call is TRBV6-2 or TRBV6-3, the J call TRBJ2-3; 9 bases are a match to TRBD2. CDR1 and CDR2 (germline): MNHEY, SVGEGT. V shed 2 bases, J shed 2 bases, and the junction held 5 bases outside the gene matches. CDR3 length: 16 amino acids. This chain's CDR3 is CASSYRKREDTDTQYF. CDR3 nucleotides: TGTGCCAGCAGTTACCGCAAGCGGGAGGACACAGATACGCAGTATTTT.

J is TRBJ1-6 and V is TRBV7-8; D gene uncertain. CDR1 SGHVS and CDR2 FQNEAQ come from the germline V gene. This CDR3 spans 15 amino acids. Trimming pared 8 bases from V and 9 bases from J, leaving 20 bases between. CDR3 nucleotide sequence: TGTGCCAGCCGCCCCCTCGGACTCAAAAGTTCACCCCTCCACTTT. It translates to CASRPLGLKSSPLHF.

This clone showed up just a few times. The chain couples TRBV13 to TRBJ2-3; unclear D gene. Germline V lookup: CDR1 PRHDT, CDR2 FYEKMQ (reference sequence). The V end lost 5 bases, the J end lost 0 bases, and 6 bases lay between the germline ends. The CDR3 runs 13 residues. CDR3 residues: CASSRTSTDTQYF. The CDR3 coding sequence is TGTGCCAGCAGCCGTACTAGCACAGATACGCAGTATTTT.

In DNA form, the CDR3 reads TGTGCCAGCAGCTCGGACAGGGCCGGGTTGGATGGCTACACCTTC. Translating gives CASSSDRAGLDGYTF. The chain carries TRBV7-2 and TRBJ1-2, with 8 bases that match TRBD1. Per the germline V gene, CDR1 is SGHTA and CDR2 is FQGNSA. This CDR3 comprises 15 residues. The V and J ends lost 4 bases and 6 bases, in that order; junction bases with no gene match: 10.

The V and J genes are TRBV19 and TRBJ2-5; 9 nucleotides agree with TRBD1. The CDR3 loop spans 15 amino acids. With V trimmed by 3 bases and J by 5 bases, 7 bases remained unmatched. Germline values: CDR1 LNHDA, CDR2 SQIVND (reference sequence). The CDR3 reads CASSIMGQGGETQYF. The CDR3 nucleotides are TGTGCCAGTAGTATCATGGGACAGGGTGGGGAGACCCAGTACTTC. Full variable domain (rest looked up from reference TRBV19 and TRBJ2-5): DGGITQSPKYLFRKEGQNVTLSCEQNLNHDAMYWYRQDPGQGLRLIYYSQIVNDFQKGDIAEGYSVSREKKESFPLTVTSAQKNPTAFYLCASSIMGQGGETQYFGPGTRLLVL.

The V gene is TRBV6-2 or TRBV6-3, the J gene TRBJ2-1, with TRBD1 identical over 10 bases. CDR1 is MNHEY and CDR2 is SVGEGT in the germline V gene. The CDR3 sequence is 16 residues long. The V and J ends lost 7 bases and 6 bases, in that order; junction bases with no gene match: 12. CDR3 region: CASIYQPGQGSNEQFF. The CDR3 DNA reads TGTGCCAGCATTTATCAACCGGGACAGGGGTCCAATGAGCAGTTCTTC.

This chain joins TRBV10-2 and TRBJ2-3, with 8 bases matching TRBD2. The CDR3 extends over 16 amino acids. Germline CDR1 reads WSHSY; CDR2 reads SAAADI. The J segment lost 6 bases and the V segment lost 6 bases, leaving 14 bases of the junction unmatched. CDR3 nucleotides: TGCGCCAGCAGCCCCACCCCCACTAGCGGAGGGGATACGCAGTATTTT. It encodes CASSPTPTSGGDTQYF.

The chain recombines TRBV24-1 with TRBJ2-2, with 10 bases that match TRBD1. With V trimmed by 2 bases and J by 4 bases, 3 bases remained unmatched. This CDR3 comprises 16 residues. The V gene's germline CDR1 is KGHDR and CDR2 SFDVKD. CDR3 loop: CATSDWTGGFTGELFF. The CDR3 DNA reads as TGTGCCACCAGTGATTGGACAGGGGGATTCACCGGGGAGCTGTTTTTT.

This rearrangement joins TRBV7-9 to TRBJ1-5; the D gene is possibly TRBD1 (6 bases). This CDR3 contains 14 residues. V lost 1 base, J lost 2 bases, and 6 bases lay in between. From germline, CDR1 is SEHNR and CDR2 FQNEAQ (reference sequence). The CDR3 bases are TGTGCCAGCAGCTTAGGACAGGGCAATCAGCCCCAGCATTTT. Amino acid sequence: CASSLGQGNQPQHF. The variable domain in full, with the rest retrieved from reference TRBV7-9 and TRBJ1-5, is DTGVSQNPRHKITKRGQNVTFRCDPISEHNRLYWYRQTLGQGPEFLTYFQNEAQLEKSRLLSDRFSAERPKGSFSTLEIQRTEQGDSAMYLCASSLGQGNQPQHFGDGTRLSIL.

The rearrangement uses TRBV6-2 or TRBV6-3 and TRBJ2-7; 7 bases fit TRBD1. Germline assignment: CDR1 MNHEY and CDR2 SVGEGT. There are 15 residues in the CDR3. V lost 5 bases and J lost 3; bases outside the gene matches: 10. The CDR3 loop is CASSDPRDRVYEQYF. DNA for the CDR3: TGTGCCAGCAGTGACCCCCGGGACAGAGTCTACGAGCAGTACTTC.

The chain combines TRBV5-8 with TRBJ2-4; 8 positions agree with TRBD2. The CDR3 runs to 16 residues. Germline assignment: CDR1 SGHTS and CDR2 YDEGEE. V gave up 2 bases and J gave up 6 bases; unmatched junction bases: 10. CDR3 nucleotides: TGTGCCAGCAGCTTTATGTCCGGGGGGGGATCAAACATTCAGTACTTC. It yields the protein CASSFMSGGGSNIQYF.

The CDR3: CASRPDSRNYGYTF. The CDR3 nucleotides are TGTGCCAGCAGGCCAGACAGTCGAAACTATGGCTACACCTTC. This chain connects TRBV28 to TRBJ1-2; TRBD1 is a possible D gene (5 bases). Germline lookup yields CDR1 MDHEN and CDR2 SYDVKM. Deletions cut 6 bases from V and 2 bases from J, with 13 bases between. The CDR3 runs 14 residues.

V gene TRBV24-1 combines with J gene TRBJ1-5; tentatively, D is TRBD1 (6 bases). The length of the CDR3 is 17 residues. The V end lost 3 bases, the J end lost 0 bases, and 14 bases lay between the germline ends. Germline CDR1 is KGHDR and CDR2 is SFDVKD. CDR3 sequence: CATSDPRGGASNQPQHF. The CDR3 bases are TGTGCCACCAGTGATCCCCGGGGGGGGGCTAGCAATCAGCCCCAGCATTTT.

V usage is TRBV27 and J usage is TRBJ2-3, with D possibly TRBD2 on 6 matching bases. The germline V gene has CDR1 MNHEY and CDR2 SMNVEV (reference sequence). CDR3 length: 18 amino acids. V dropped 2 bases and J dropped 0 bases, with 18 bases sitting between them. The chain's CDR3 is CASSLRAGPASSTDTQYF. DNA of the CDR3: TGTGCCAGCAGTTTAAGGGCGGGACCGGCTTCGAGCACAGATACGCAGTATTTT.

The rearrangement joins TRBV14 to TRBJ1-2; D is unresolved. CDR3 length: 15 amino acids. The V and J ends lost 4 bases and 2 bases respectively, with 14 bases between them. CDR1 and CDR2 (germline): SGHDN, FVKESK. The CDR3 protein is CASSPGIGRNYGYTF. In DNA, the CDR3 is TGTGCCAGCAGCCCCGGGATTGGACGGAACTATGGCTACACCTTC.

J is TRBJ2-2 and V is TRBV7-3; D unresolved. Germline-derived CDR1 and CDR2 are SGHTA and FQGTGA. Trimming stripped 2 bases from V and 0 bases from J, with 7 bases between. CDR3 length: 15 amino acids. CDR3 region: CASSLDISNTGELFF. CDR3 in DNA: TGTGCCAGCAGCTTAGACATATCGAACACCGGGGAGCTGTTTTTT.

The chain recombines TRBV28 with TRBJ1-6, with D possibly matching TRBD1 (5 bases). Trimming left V 4 bases short and J 9 bases short, with 13 bases between. The length of the CDR3 is 14 residues. Germline V gene data show CDR1 as MDHEN and CDR2 as SYDVKM. This CDR3 reads CASSSGAGGSPLHF. The CDR3 nucleotides read TGTGCCAGCAGTTCTGGGGCCGGGGGTTCACCCCTCCACTTT.